This T cell receptor (beta chain) was sequenced for a study of blood T cell repertoires in COVID-19. Whole-study context: Collection of acute and convalescent COVID-19 samples took place in the United States, Italy and Spain. T cells, B-cell-depleted T cells, or PBMCs provided the cDNA or gDNA that served as material.

Per the original data handling: Amplification from reference gene primers served as the basis for estimated nucleated cell counts. Only in-frame clones appear in the TCRdb table, and some are missing; sequencing was by immunoSEQ multiplex PCR. V and J calls and clone size come straight from that table; D and trimming were deduced from the DNA. The sample carries around 200,000 clones, 65% to 80% recorded once. Germline trimming cut 2 bases from V and 1 base from J; bases unmatched to any gene: 7. Germline values: CDR1 ENHRY, CDR2 SYGVKD. This CDR3 region has 16 residues. Input material: peripheral blood. The TCR sequence derives from a man between 45 and 60 years old who had recovered from COVID-19. This chain joins TRBV10-3 and TRBJ2-7; 8 bases match TRBD1. CDR3 coding DNA: TGTGCCATCAGTGAGACGACAGGGGCTGGATCCTACGAGCAGTACTTC. This codes for CAISETTGAGSYEQYF.